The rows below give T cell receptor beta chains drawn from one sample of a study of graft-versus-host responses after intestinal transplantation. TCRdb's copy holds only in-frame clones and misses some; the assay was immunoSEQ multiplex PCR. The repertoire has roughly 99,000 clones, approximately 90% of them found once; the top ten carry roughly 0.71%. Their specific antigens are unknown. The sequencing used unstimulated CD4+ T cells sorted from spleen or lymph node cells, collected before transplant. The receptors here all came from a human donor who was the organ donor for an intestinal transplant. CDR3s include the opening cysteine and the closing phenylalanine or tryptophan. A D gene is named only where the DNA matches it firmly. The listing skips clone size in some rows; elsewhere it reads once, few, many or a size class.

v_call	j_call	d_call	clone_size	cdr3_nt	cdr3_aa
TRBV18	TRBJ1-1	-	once	TGTGCCAGCTCACCCCCCGGCGGGGGCACTGAAGCTTTCTTT	CASSPPGGGTEAFF
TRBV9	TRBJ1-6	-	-	TGTGCCAGCAGCGTAGCTCCCAGCTCCTATAATTCACCCCTCCACTTT	CASSVAPSSYNSPLHF
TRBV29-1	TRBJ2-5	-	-	TGCAGCGTTGAACAGGGGGGAGAGACCCAGTACTTC	CSVEQGGETQYF
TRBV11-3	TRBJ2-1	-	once	TGTGCCAGCAGCTTAGAAGGCCAGCAACCTTACAATGAGCAGTTCTTC	CASSLEGQQPYNEQFF
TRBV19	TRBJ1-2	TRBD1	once	TGTGCCAGTAGTACCGGACAGGGACCCTATGGCTACACCTTC	CASSTGQGPYGYTF
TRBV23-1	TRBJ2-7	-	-	TGCGCCAGCAGTCAACCCTTTGGTGTAAGGGGTAACGAGCAGTACTTC	CASSQPFGVRGNEQYF
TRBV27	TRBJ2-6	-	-	TGTGCCAGCAGTGACCCTCGACAGTTCCTCTCTGGGGCCAACGTCCTGACTTTC	CASSDPRQFLSGANVLTF
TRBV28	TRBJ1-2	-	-	TGTGCCAGCAAGATTGACGGCGCTAACTATGGCTACACCTTC	CASKIDGANYGYTF
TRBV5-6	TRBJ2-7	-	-	TGTGCCAGCAGCTTCTCTCGGGACGAGCAGTACTTC	CASSFSRDEQYF
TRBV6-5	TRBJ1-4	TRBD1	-	TGTGCCAGCAGACGAAGCGGGACAGTAAATGAAAAACTGTTTTTT	CASRRSGTVNEKLFF
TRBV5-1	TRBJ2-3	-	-	TGCGCCAGCACGGCATTAGATACGCAGTATTTT	CASTALDTQYF
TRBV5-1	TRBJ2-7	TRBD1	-	TGCGCCAGCAGCCGCGGACAGGGGACCTACGAGCAGTACTTC	CASSRGQGTYEQYF
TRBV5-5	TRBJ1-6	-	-	TGTGCCAGCAGCTGGACAGTCCAGCTTCAGGCCCTCCACTTT	CASSWTVQLQALHF
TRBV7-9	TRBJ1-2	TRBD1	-	TGTGCCAGCAGCCGGGACAGGGCCTATGGCTACACCTTC	CASSRDRAYGYTF
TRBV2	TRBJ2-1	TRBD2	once	TGTGCCAGCAGTGAACGGGGGACTAGCTCCTACAATGAGCAGTTCTTC	CASSERGTSSYNEQFF
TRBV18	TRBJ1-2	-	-	TGTGCCAGCTCACAGGACCTTAACGGCTACACCTTC	CASSQDLNGYTF
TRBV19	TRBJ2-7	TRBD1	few	TGTGCCAGTAGTACCTGGACAGGGGGCGAGGAGCAGTACTTC	CASSTWTGGEEQYF